A selection of T cell receptor beta chains follows, all from one sample in a study of T cells after yellow fever vaccination. Via MiXCR, TCRdb re-called the 5' RACE reads, giving one row per CDR3 protein. The table shows around 610,000 distinct CDR3 sequences, with about 13% occurring only once. This material consisted of PBMCs, taken on the day of the yellow fever booster vaccination. The receptors were sampled from a man between 25 and 39 years old who received the YFV17D yellow fever vaccine. The CDR3 runs from the conserved cysteine through the conserved F or W. D genes are given only for firm matches. A row's size may be missing; if present it is once, few, many or a size class.

NA TRBD1 TRBJ2-3 TRBV24-1 CATSDRDRDPTDTQYF TGTGCCACCAGTGACCGTGACAGGGACCCCACAGATACGCAGTATTTT
few NA TRBJ2-1 TRBV11-2 CASSLIIGNEQFF TGTGCCAGCAGCTTAATCATCGGGAATGAGCAGTTCTTC
NA TRBD1 TRBJ1-1 TRBV6-8 CASSYGQGETEAFF TGTGCCAGCAGTTATGGACAGGGAGAAACTGAAGCTTTCTTT
many NA TRBJ2-4 TRBV12-3/TRBV12-4 CASSSGDIQYF TGTGCCAGCAGTTCGGGGGACATTCAGTACTTC
NA TRBD1 TRBJ2-7 TRBV15 CATSREARGQRYEQYF TGTGCCACCAGCAGAGAAGCTAGGGGACAGCGATACGAGCAGTACTTC
NA NA TRBJ2-5 TRBV7-9 CASTTVQGGIETQYF TGTGCCAGCACCACCGTGCAGGGGGGTATAGAGACCCAGTACTTC
NA NA TRBJ1-2 TRBV3-1 CASSQLRPSVYTF TGTGCCAGCAGCCAACTTAGGCCCAGTGTCTACACCTTC
NA NA TRBJ2-2 TRBV10-3 CAISEAGPGELFF TGTGCCATCAGTGAGGCGGGTCCCGGGGAGCTGTTTTTT
few TRBD2 TRBJ2-5 TRBV20-1 CSAPTSGRETQYF TGCAGTGCCCCCACTAGCGGGAGAGAGACCCAGTACTTC
NA TRBD2 TRBJ2-1 TRBV9 CASSVAGRVAGANEQFF TGTGCCAGCAGCGTGGCCGGCAGAGTAGCGGGAGCTAATGAGCAGTTCTTC
NA NA TRBJ1-4 TRBV10-3 CAVQERRDEKLFF TGTGCCGTACAGGAGAGGAGGGATGAAAAACTGTTTTTT
NA NA TRBJ2-3 TRBV15 CATSSTSRGTDTQYF TGTGCCACCAGCAGCACATCAAGAGGCACAGATACGCAGTATTTT
NA NA TRBJ2-4 TRBV6-2/TRBV6-3 CASSNPRHTTSYETKNIQYF TGTGCCAGCAGTAACCCTCGACACACAACTTCTTATGAGACCAAAAACATTCAGTACTTC
few TRBD2 TRBJ2-7 TRBV11-2 CASSFWKREGSYEQYF TGTGCCAGCAGCTTCTGGAAGCGGGAGGGATCCTACGAGCAGTACTTC
few NA TRBJ2-7 TRBV10-3 CAITGSDISYEQYF TGTGCCATCACGGGCTCGGACATCTCCTACGAGCAGTACTTC
few TRBD2 TRBJ2-6 TRBV11-1 CASSPLRVRGSSGANVLTF TGTGCCAGCAGCCCGCTGCGAGTTCGCGGGAGTTCTGGGGCCAACGTCCTGACTTTC
few TRBD1 TRBJ1-1 TRBV7-2 CASSLFPQGAGTEAFF TGTGCCAGCAGCTTATTTCCCCAGGGGGCGGGGACTGAAGCTTTCTTT
few NA TRBJ2-5 TRBV18 CASSGGDQETQYF TGTGCCAGCTCCGGCGGTGATCAAGAGACCCAGTACTTC
many TRBD2 TRBJ2-5 TRBV7-2 CASSLTSGRETQYF TGTGCCAGCAGCTTAACTAGCGGGAGAGAGACCCAGTACTTC
NA TRBD2 TRBJ2-1 TRBV19 CASRVGGRALDNEQFF TGTGCCAGTAGGGTTGGCGGGAGGGCCCTGGACAATGAGCAGTTCTTC
NA NA TRBJ1-5 TRBV6-2/TRBV6-3 CASRQDGAQHF TGTGCCAGCAGGCAAGATGGGGCCCAGCATTTT
few TRBD2 TRBJ2-2 TRBV9 CASSVGLAGGPGELFF TGTGCCAGCAGCGTAGGGTTAGCGGGAGGGCCCGGGGAGCTGTTTTTT
many TRBD1 TRBJ2-2 TRBV29-1 CSTRDSAAGELFF TGCAGCACTAGGGACAGTGCGGCCGGGGAGCTGTTTTTT
few TRBD1 TRBJ2-1 TRBV25-1 CASSDTGTGYNEQFF TGTGCCAGCAGTGACACCGGGACAGGCTACAATGAGCAGTTCTTC
few NA TRBJ2-7 TRBV14 CASSQVGRLAYEQYF TGTGCCAGCAGCCAAGTCGGACGACTGGCCTACGAGCAGTACTTC
few TRBD2 TRBJ2-3 TRBV6-5 CASSYQMTSGKSDTQYF TGTGCCAGCAGTTACCAGATGACTAGCGGGAAGTCAGATACGCAGTATTTT
many NA TRBJ2-1 TRBV19 CASSSTSYNEQFF TGTGCCAGTTCCTCTACTTCTTACAATGAGCAGTTCTTC
many NA TRBJ2-5 TRBV7-6 CASSITLSVFQETQYF TGTGCCAGCAGCATTACGCTGTCGGTATTTCAAGAGACCCAGTACTTC
NA NA TRBJ1-4 TRBV4-3 CASSQESQRRNEKLFF TGCGCCAGCAGCCAAGAATCGCAACGTCGGAATGAAAAACTGTTTTTT
few TRBD2 TRBJ2-3 TRBV19 CASSMAGTSNAQYF TGTGCCAGTAGTATGGCCGGGACTAGTAACGCGCAGTATTTT
NA NA TRBJ1-2 TRBV5-1 CASSLSRGLLDGYTF TGCGCCAGCAGCTTGTCCCGGGGACTGCTCGATGGCTACACCTTC
many TRBD1 TRBJ1-5 TRBV6-5 CASSSGQVNNQPQHF TGTGCCAGCAGTTCGGGACAGGTCAACAATCAGCCCCAGCATTTT
NA NA TRBJ2-7 TRBV28 CASSPRGSEQYF TGTGCCAGCAGCCCCAGGGGTTCCGAGCAGTACTTC
NA NA TRBJ2-2 TRBV6-5 CASSYSIPNTGELFF TGTGCCAGCAGTTACTCGATCCCGAACACCGGGGAGCTGTTTTTT
NA NA TRBJ1-5 TRBV20-1 CSAKKFQGQPQHF TGCAGTGCGAAAAAGTTCCAGGGCCAGCCCCAGCATTTT
few NA TRBJ2-5 TRBV19 CASSINRAETQYF TGTGCCAGTAGTATCAACAGGGCGGAGACCCAGTACTTC
once TRBD1 TRBJ2-7 TRBV12-3/TRBV12-4 CASRWDRNPTAVQYF TGTGCCAGCAGGTGGGACAGGAACCCTACGGCTGTGCAGTACTTC
NA TRBD1 TRBJ2-1 TRBV6-2/TRBV6-3 CASSFGQGAFNEQFF TGTGCCAGCAGTTTTGGGCAGGGGGCGTTTAATGAGCAGTTCTTC
NA TRBD2 TRBJ2-7 TRBV19 CASSIIGTSGYYEQYF TGTGCCAGTAGTATCATCGGGACTAGCGGTTATTACGAGCAGTACTTC
NA NA TRBJ2-7 TRBV5-7 CASSTRLTEQYF TGTGCCAGCAGCACCCGCCTGACGGAGCAGTACTTC
NA TRBD2 TRBJ2-2 TRBV20-1 CSASGLAGTNTGELFF TGCAGTGCTAGTGGTCTAGCGGGGACGAACACCGGGGAGCTGTTTTTT
few NA TRBJ2-7 TRBV7-2 CASSLYGDYEQYF TGTGCCAGCAGCTTATACGGGGACTACGAGCAGTACTTC
once TRBD1 TRBJ2-1 TRBV30 CAWSVQGDEQFF TGTGCCTGGAGTGTACAGGGGGATGAGCAGTTCTTC
NA TRBD2 TRBJ2-1 TRBV4-3 CASSQALAGFRFF TGCGCCAGCAGCCAAGCTCTAGCGGGATTCCGGTTCTTC
few NA TRBJ2-1 TRBV5-4 CASSPPGELGKYEQFF TGTGCCAGCAGCCCCCCAGGAGAGTTAGGGAAATATGAGCAGTTCTTC
NA NA TRBJ2-3 TRBV3-1 CASSQSDDSTQYF TGTGCCAGCAGCCAAAGCGACGATTCTACGCAGTATTTT
NA NA TRBJ1-2 TRBV5-5 CASSLVPSDGYTF TGTGCCAGCAGCTTGGTACCTAGTGATGGCTACACCTTC
NA NA TRBJ1-1 TRBV30 CAWSPPGTGGGAEAFF TGTGCCTGGAGCCCCCCCGGGACTGGTGGAGGGGCTGAAGCTTTCTTT
NA TRBD2 TRBJ2-4 TRBV20-1 CSVGGVPLAKNIQYF TGCAGTGTGGGGGGGGTTCCTTTAGCCAAAAACATTCAGTACTTC
few NA TRBJ1-1 TRBV5-1 CASRREVTEAFF TGCGCCAGCAGGAGGGAGGTAACTGAAGCTTTCTTT
many NA TRBJ2-7 TRBV6-5 CASTSGSRIYEQYF TGTGCCAGCACCTCAGGTAGCAGGATTTACGAGCAGTACTTC
few NA TRBJ1-5 TRBV5-1 CASSLAPSSNQPQHF TGCGCCAGCAGCTTGGCTCCGTCTAGCAATCAGCCCCAGCATTTT
NA NA TRBJ2-5 TRBV5-6 CASTWGVETQYF TGTGCCAGCACCTGGGGGGTAGAGACCCAGTACTTC
few NA TRBJ2-2 TRBV30 CAWSGTAGGELFF TGTGCCTGGAGTGGGACAGCGGGCGGGGAGCTGTTTTTT
many NA TRBJ2-5 TRBV6-1 CASRSGGLETQYF TGTGCCTCTCGGTCAGGGGGGCTTGAGACCCAGTACTTC